These 5 T cell receptor beta chains originate from one sample sequenced in a study of blood T cells in healthy people across ages. Next came a second PCR, run for about 7 to 12 cycles, which used a sample-barcoded 5' primer along with a J-beta primer mix. TCRdb redid the calling of the 5' RACE reads with MiXCR, one entry per CDR3 protein. The table has about 1.1 million distinct CDR3 sequences, about two fifths seen once. The sample comprised blood. All receptors derive from a man between 18 and 35 years old in good health.

This clonotype has a count of ten or more. The rearrangement joins TRBV6-6 to TRBJ2-7, with 8 nucleotides matching TRBD1. The CDR3 has 17 residues. Germline trimming cut 0 bases from V and 7 bases from J; bases unmatched to any gene: 14. Germline V gene data show CDR1 as MNHNY and CDR2 as SVGAGI (reference sequence). The CDR3 reads CASSYSIMGTGSGEQYF. In DNA form, the CDR3 reads TGTGCCAGCAGTTACTCAATAATGGGGACAGGCTCTGGGGAGCAGTACTTC.

Comments on this clonotype: A junction end diverges from the germline sequence, so it may reflect a read error. V usage is TRBV5-1 and J usage is TRBJ1-6; D remains unclear. Germline lookup yields CDR1 SGHRS and CDR2 YFSETQ. The CDR3 is 13 residues long. CDR3 residues: CASSTAYNSPFHF. CDR3 DNA: TGCGCCAGCAGCACAGCCTATAATTCACCCTTCCACTTT.

The V gene is TRBV27, the J gene TRBJ1-2; D is ambiguous. This CDR3 is built from 13 residues. V lost 9 bases and J lost 4, with 15 bases in between. CDR1 and CDR2 from the germline V gene are MNHEY and SMNVEV (reference sequence). The CDR3 DNA reads TGTGCCAGTGGAACCGGAAAATTCTATGGCTACACCTTC. This translates into CASGTGKFYGYTF.

The sample holds a few counts of this clonotype. This sequence joins TRBV5-1 and TRBJ1-1; 7 positions match TRBD1. V dropped 4 bases and J dropped 1; count of bases not matched to a gene: 10. The CDR3 has 16 amino acids. Germline V gene lookup returns CDR1 SGHRS and CDR2 YFSETQ. CDR3 in DNA: TGCGCCAGCAGCCCTCAACCCGGGACAGAGAACACTGAAGCTTTCTTT. Amino acid sequence: CASSPQPGTENTEAFF.

The chain combines TRBV7-9 with TRBJ2-3, with 8 bases matching TRBD2. With 10 bases clipped from V and 6 bases from J, the junction kept 12 bases outside the gene matches. The length of the CDR3 is 14 residues. Germline CDR1 is SEHNR and CDR2 is FQNEAQ (reference sequence). DNA for the CDR3: TGTGCCATTTATACGGGGGGGCAGCTTGATACGCAGTATTTT. Amino acids: CAIYTGGQLDTQYF.